Below, 30 T cell receptor beta chains from the same sample are listed, as sequenced in a study of blood T cell repertoires in COVID-19. The protocol was immunoSEQ multiplex PCR, while the TCRdb copy is restricted to in-frame clones and leaves out a portion. This table holds some 150,000 clones, over 75% found once. Sequences were obtained from peripheral blood. These receptors came from a man aged 60 to 75 with COVID-19, enrolled during active disease.

The chain recombines TRBV6-8 with TRBJ2-3; 14 bases map to TRBD2. V was pared by 6 bases and J by 6 bases, with 8 bases of the junction left unmatched. CDR1 MNHGY and CDR2 SAAAGT come from the germline V gene. This CDR3 region has 16 residues. The CDR3 region has the DNA TGTGCCAGCAGCCCACGGACTAGCGGGGGGTGGGATACGCAGTATTTT. As protein: CASSPRTSGGWDTQYF.

The chain employs TRBV7-2 and TRBJ1-4; 10 bases fit TRBD1. CDR1 and CDR2 from the germline V gene are SGHTA and FQGNSA. J lost 6 bases, V lost 5 bases, and 6 bases had no gene match. CDR3 length equals 15 residues. The CDR3 protein is CASSTRQGAYEKLFF. The CDR3 bases are TGTGCCAGCAGCACCCGACAGGGGGCTTATGAAAAACTGTTTTTT. Using reference TRBV7-2 and TRBJ1-4 for the parts outside the CDR3, the full variable domain is GAGVSQSPSNKVTEKGKDVELRCDPISGHTALYWYRQSLGQGLEFLIYFQGNSAPDKSGLPSDRFSAERTGGSVSTLTIQRTQQEDSAVYLCASSTRQGAYEKLFFGSGTQLSVL.

V is TRBV19 and J is TRBJ1-2, with TRBD1 matching 10 bases. The CDR3 runs to 17 residues. The V segment lost 4 bases and the J segment 6 bases; nucleotides outside the gene matches: 14. CDR1 and CDR2 from the germline V gene are LNHDA and SQIVND (reference sequence). The CDR3 loop reads CASSTRDRGSPLDGYTF. The CDR3 nucleotides read TGTGCCAGTAGTACGAGGGACAGGGGTTCGCCCCTGGATGGCTACACCTTC. Combining the CDR3 with reference TRBV19 and TRBJ1-2 gives the whole variable domain DGGITQSPKYLFRKEGQNVTLSCEQNLNHDAMYWYRQDPGQGLRLIYYSQIVNDFQKGDIAEGYSVSREKKESFPLTVTSAQKNPTAFYLCASSTRDRGSPLDGYTFGSGTRLTVV.

As concerns this clone: The junction differs from germline at one of its ends, possibly a read error. This rearrangement joins TRBV6-2 or TRBV6-3 to TRBJ2-7, with 7 nucleotides matching TRBD2. The CDR3 totals 14 residues. The germline V gene has CDR1 MNHEY and CDR2 SVGEGT. CDR3 residues: CASSYSVGGASGNF. As DNA, the CDR3 is TGTGCCAGCAGTTATAGCGTGGGGGGTGCTAGCGGAAACTTC.

This clone was picked up one time. An end of the junction differs from the germline gene, which may be a read error. The chain uses TRBV7-7 and TRBJ2-6, with 7 bases fitting TRBD1. This CDR3 spans 14 amino acids. The germline V gene has CDR1 SSHAT and CDR2 FNYEAQ (reference sequence). The chain's CDR3 is CASSTGVGANVLTF. CDR3 DNA: TGTGCTAGCAGCACAGGGGTTGGGGCCAACGTCCTGACTTTC.

V is TRBV24-1 and J is TRBJ2-5; the match to TRBD2 covers 7 bases. The length of the CDR3 is 15 residues. Germline V gene data show CDR1 as KGHDR and CDR2 as SFDVKD. With V trimmed by 4 bases and J by 1 base, 5 bases remained unmatched. The CDR3 coding sequence is TGTGCCACCAGTGACCCGGGACTACCCCAAGAGACCCAGTACTTC. It encodes CATSDPGLPQETQYF.

This chain joins TRBV18 and TRBJ2-7; 10 bases map to TRBD1. V lost 4 bases to trimming and J lost 7 bases; unmatched junction nucleotides: 1. Germline lookup yields CDR1 KGHSH and CDR2 LQKENI. The CDR3 has 12 residues. The CDR3, as DNA: TGTGCCAGCTCACGGGACAGGGGAGAGCAGTACTTC. Translating it yields CASSRDRGEQYF.

V gene TRBV18 combines with J gene TRBJ2-1; D not certain. This CDR3 is 11 amino acids long. V was cut by 8 bases and J by 8 bases, with 10 bases left in between. The germline gives CDR1 KGHSH, CDR2 LQKENI. In DNA form, the CDR3 reads TGTGCCAGCACCAAGAGCGATGAGCAGTTCTTC. It codes for CASTKSDEQFF.

This clone was recorded once. The rearrangement links TRBV18 to TRBJ2-1; 11 nucleotides line up with TRBD2. The CDR3 length is 15 residues. Trimming removed 4 bases from V and 7 bases from J; junction bases left unmatched: 6. In germline, CDR1 is KGHSH, CDR2 LQKENI. CDR3: CASSLAGGPQNEQFF. In DNA form, the CDR3 reads TGTGCCAGCTCACTAGCGGGGGGGCCACAAAATGAGCAGTTCTTC.

The chain carries TRBV6-2 or TRBV6-3 and TRBJ2-2; perhaps TRBD2 as D (5 bases). This CDR3 has 14 amino acids. Deletions cut 1 base from V and 5 bases from J, with 8 bases between. The germline gives CDR1 MNHEY, CDR2 SVGEGT. This chain's CDR3 is CASSYLRGTGELFF. The CDR3 region has the DNA TGTGCCAGCAGTTACTTACGGGGAACCGGGGAGCTGTTTTTT.

The chain links TRBV27 to TRBJ2-5; the match to TRBD2 covers 7 bases. The V and J ends lost 0 bases and 9 bases, in that order; junction bases with no gene match: 4. Germline-derived CDR1 and CDR2 are MNHEY and SMNVEV (reference sequence). The CDR3 extends over 13 amino acids. In DNA, the CDR3 is TGTGCCAGCAGTTTATCTTGGGGGGGGGCCCAGTACTTC. It translates to CASSLSWGGAQYF.

DNA of the CDR3: TGTGCCAGCAGCCAGGCTTCTGGAAACACCATATATTTT. Translated, it gives CASSQASGNTIYF. V gene TRBV7-9 combines with J gene TRBJ1-3; D remains unclear. The length of the CDR3 is 13 residues. V was clipped by 5 bases and J by 1 base, with 6 bases between them. CDR1 SEHNR and CDR2 FQNEAQ come from the germline V gene (reference sequence).

V and J are TRBV18 and TRBJ1-3; D not certain. The CDR3 extends over 13 amino acids. The germline CDR1 and CDR2 sequences are KGHSH and LQKENI. V was cut by 2 bases and J by 6 bases, with 8 bases left in between. CDR3 sequence: CASSPGQLNTIYF. The CDR3, as DNA: TGTGCCAGCTCACCAGGTCAACTAAACACCATATATTTT.

The V and J genes are TRBV7-9 and TRBJ1-1; maybe TRBD1 (5 bases). Germline V lookup: CDR1 SEHNR, CDR2 FQNEAQ (reference sequence). This CDR3 region has 18 residues. V was shortened by 3 bases and J by 0 bases, with 20 bases between the two germline ends. This CDR3 reads CASSFFLSSGPLNTEAFF. The CDR3 nucleotides are TGTGCCAGCAGCTTCTTTCTATCTTCAGGGCCCTTGAACACTGAAGCTTTCTTT.

This chain uses TRBV19 with TRBJ2-2; no clear D gene. The ends were cut back, 4 bases at V and 0 bases at J, with 3 bases in the middle. CDR1 LNHDA and CDR2 SQIVND come from the germline V gene (reference sequence). The CDR3 has 13 amino acids. CDR3 sequence (DNA): TGTGCCAGTAGTACATCGAACACCGGGGAGCTGTTTTTT. Residues: CASSTSNTGELFF.

The J gene is TRBJ2-1, the V gene TRBV12-5, with 8 bases fitting TRBD2. The CDR3 contains 15 residues. Trimming removed 6 bases from V and 8 bases from J; junction bases left unmatched: 12. Germline V gene sequence: CDR1 LGHNT, CDR2 FRNRAP. In nucleotides, the CDR3 is TGTGCTAGTGGGCGACGAGCGGGAGCAGTCGATGAGCAGTTCTTC. This gives the protein CASGRRAGAVDEQFF.

A few counts support this clone. The V call is TRBV6-6, the J call TRBJ2-7, with 10 bases that match TRBD1. J was trimmed by 2 bases and V by 5 bases; bases with no gene match: 3. The CDR3 is 14 amino acids. The germline gives CDR1 MNHNY, CDR2 SVGAGI (reference sequence). This CDR3 reads CASSTGTGAYEQYF. The CDR3 DNA is TGTGCCAGCAGTACCGGGACAGGGGCCTACGAGCAGTACTTC.

The rearrangement links TRBV5-1 to TRBJ2-7; D is perhaps TRBD1 (7 bases). The CDR3 runs to 17 residues. Trimming removed 5 bases at V and 5 bases at J, with 26 bases between. In germline, CDR1 is SGHRS, CDR2 YFSETQ. Written as DNA, the CDR3 is TGCGCCAGCAGTCGGGAGATTACGTCCCAGGGGGAGGACGAGCAGTACTTC. Its translation: CASSREITSQGEDEQYF.

V is TRBV20-1 and J is TRBJ1-5; 8 bases agree with TRBD1. The germline gives CDR1 DFQATT, CDR2 SNEGSKA (reference sequence). The V segment lost 3 bases and the J segment 4 bases; nucleotides outside the gene matches: 8. This CDR3 has 15 residues. CDR3: CSASSGQGPNQPQHF. CDR3 coding DNA: TGCAGTGCTAGTAGCGGACAGGGTCCTAATCAGCCCCAGCATTTT.

The V call is TRBV5-1, the J call TRBJ2-1; 7 bases align to TRBD2. The V segment lost 0 bases and the J segment 8 bases; nucleotides outside the gene matches: 11. Germline values: CDR1 SGHRS, CDR2 YFSETQ. The CDR3 totals 16 residues. In DNA, the CDR3 is TGCGCCAGCAGCTTGGAATTTGCTCCGGGAGGCGATGAGCAGTTCTTC. Translation: CASSLEFAPGGDEQFF.

V is TRBV6-1 and J is TRBJ1-4, with D uncertain. CDR1 and CDR2 (germline): MNHNS, SASEGT. The CDR3 consists of 14 residues. The germline V and J ends were trimmed by 2 bases and 7 bases, with 11 bases remaining between them. The CDR3 spells CASSEMGVREKLFF. In nucleotides, the CDR3 is TGTGCCAGCAGTGAAATGGGAGTACGTGAAAAACTGTTTTTT.

This rearrangement joins TRBV4-2 to TRBJ1-6; D is unresolved. The CDR3 spans 15 residues. Trimming took off 0 bases at V and 9 bases at J, with 12 bases between the two ends. The germline CDR1 and CDR2 sequences are LGHNA and YNFKEQ. The CDR3 region is CASSQDPGSGSPLHF. In DNA form, the CDR3 reads TGTGCCAGCAGCCAAGATCCCGGGTCCGGTTCACCCCTCCACTTT.

The rearrangement uses TRBV18 and TRBJ1-6, with a tentative D call TRBD1 (6 bases). Germline CDR1 reads KGHSH; CDR2 reads LQKENI. The CDR3 length is 16 residues. V dropped 0 bases and J dropped 10 bases, with 16 bases sitting between them. In nucleotides, the CDR3 is TGTGCCAGCTCACCACCGGGGACAAGCCCCGGGTCACCCCTCCACTTT. This encodes CASSPPGTSPGSPLHF.

The V gene is TRBV5-1, the J gene TRBJ1-4; D might be TRBD1 (6 bases). The CDR3 totals 15 residues. V lost 4 bases and J lost 6, with 16 bases in between. Germline CDR1 SGHRS, CDR2 YFSETQ. CDR3 DNA sequence: TGCGCCAGCAGCCTGACACAGGGTCCTGATGAAAAACTGTTTTTT. Protein sequence: CASSLTQGPDEKLFF.

This chain links TRBV19 with TRBJ2-1; possibly TRBD1 for D (5 bases). CDR1 LNHDA and CDR2 SQIVND come from the germline V gene (reference sequence). The CDR3 spans 13 residues. V was shortened by 0 bases and J by 11 bases, with 11 bases between the two germline ends. For the CDR3, the DNA is TGTGCCAGTAGTATAGAACAACAGGCAAAGCAGTTCTTC. The encoded protein is CASSIEQQAKQFF.

The chain combines TRBV6-5 with TRBJ2-1; no firm D call. V lost 4 bases to trimming and J lost 9 bases, with 7 bases between them. CDR3 length: 11 amino acids. Germline loops: CDR1 MNHEY, CDR2 SVGAGI. Written as DNA, the CDR3 is TGTGCCAGCAGTTCCCGGAGTGAGCAGTTCTTC. Amino acid sequence: CASSSRSEQFF.

V is TRBV7-9 and J is TRBJ1-6; weak D call: TRBD1 (5 bases). Trimming pared 2 bases from V and 8 bases from J, leaving 10 bases between. This CDR3 region has 14 residues. Per the germline V gene, CDR1 is SEHNR and CDR2 is FQNEAQ (reference sequence). This CDR3 reads CASSLQGSHSPLHF. Here the CDR3 DNA reads TGTGCCAGCAGCTTACAGGGATCCCATTCACCCCTCCACTTT.

CDR3 loop: CASSLHGGANVLTF. The CDR3, as DNA: TGTGCCAGCAGCCTCCATGGCGGGGCCAACGTCCTGACTTTC. The V call is TRBV9, the J call TRBJ2-6; no reliable D call. Germline assignment: CDR1 SGDLS and CDR2 YYNGEE. V dropped 4 bases and J dropped 4 bases, with 9 bases sitting between them. CDR3 size: 14 residues. The whole variable domain, filled in from reference TRBV9 and TRBJ2-6, reads DSGVTQTPKHLITATGQRVTLRCSPRSGDLSVYWYQQSLDQGLQFLIQYYNGEERAKGNILERFSAQQFPDLHSELNLSSLELGDSALYFCASSLHGGANVLTFGAGSRLTVL.

The chain joins TRBV19 to TRBJ1-4; D is unresolved. In germline, CDR1 is LNHDA, CDR2 SQIVND (reference sequence). CDR3 length: 14 amino acids. V was shortened by 6 bases and J by 5 bases, with 13 bases between the two germline ends. The CDR3 DNA follows: TGTGCCAGTAGGACCTCGTCCAGGAATGAAAAACTGTTTTTT. Protein product: CASRTSSRNEKLFF.

This sequence joins TRBV13 and TRBJ1-6, with 7 bases aligning to TRBD1. Germline loops: CDR1 PRHDT, CDR2 FYEKMQ (reference sequence). Trimming took 6 bases from V and 10 from J; bases not matched to a gene: 12. The CDR3 sequence is 15 residues long. CDR3 coding DNA: TGTGCCAGCAGGCGTGACAGGGTGGGAGTCTCACCCCTCCACTTT. Translating gives CASRRDRVGVSPLHF.